The 10 T cell receptor beta chains below were found in one sample sequenced in a study of blood T cell repertoires in COVID-19. Only in-frame clones appear in the TCRdb table, and some are missing; sequencing was by immunoSEQ multiplex PCR. The table has a few hundred thousand clones, less than 85% seen once. Sample: peripheral blood. Receptors were obtained from a woman aged 18 to 35 with acute or convalescent COVID-19.

The rearrangement links TRBV29-1 to TRBJ2-5; 16 bases line up with TRBD2. Germline values: CDR1 SQVTM, CDR2 ANQGSEA. The CDR3 has 17 residues. Losses at the gene ends were 7 bases for V and 6 bases for J; bases not matched to a gene: 14. The chain's CDR3 is CSDISGTSGRAEKTQYF. In DNA, the CDR3 is TGCAGCGACATTTCCGGGACTAGCGGGAGGGCCGAGAAGACCCAGTACTTC.

The rearrangement joins TRBV19 to TRBJ2-1; TRBD1 agrees at 7 bases. CDR1 and CDR2 from the germline V gene are LNHDA and SQIVND (reference sequence). The CDR3 loop spans 17 amino acids. Losses at the gene ends were 5 bases for V and 0 bases for J; bases not matched to a gene: 10. CDR3 protein: CASSVTGERSSYNEQFF. CDR3 DNA: TGTGCCAGTAGTGTTACAGGGGAGAGGAGCTCCTACAATGAGCAGTTCTTC.

This rearrangement joins TRBV11-2 to TRBJ1-6; D is ambiguous. Germline loops: CDR1 SGHAT, CDR2 FQNNGV. This CDR3 region has 14 residues. V lost 5 bases and J lost 5, with 10 bases in between. CDR3 region: CASSGAVNNSPLHF. CDR3 nucleotide sequence: TGTGCCAGCAGCGGTGCGGTTAATAATTCACCCCTCCACTTT.

The rearrangement links TRBV5-6 to TRBJ2-5, with D possibly being TRBD1 (7 bases). Trimming took 4 bases from V and 3 from J, leaving 28 bases between them. From germline, CDR1 is SGHDT and CDR2 YYEEEE. CDR3 length: 19 amino acids. In DNA form, the CDR3 reads TGTGCCAGCAGCCCACCAGAATTCGACAGGGCCACGGGAGAAGAGACCCAGTACTTC. Translated, it gives CASSPPEFDRATGEETQYF.

The V and J genes are TRBV30 and TRBJ2-7; TRBD1 agrees at 10 bases. The junction had 6 bases not matched to a gene; V was cut back by 7 bases and J by 6 bases. The CDR3 is 12 residues long. Germline CDR1 GTSNPN, CDR2 SVGIG (reference sequence). Written as DNA, the CDR3 is TGTGCCTTTTCCCGGGACAGGGGCGAGCAGTACTTC. Its translation: CAFSRDRGEQYF.

The chain carries TRBV28 and TRBJ1-1; no firm D call. The CDR3 runs 12 residues. The V gene's germline CDR1 is MDHEN and CDR2 SYDVKM. V gave up 5 bases and J gave up 5 bases, with 9 bases separating them. This chain's CDR3 is CASSQPRTEAFF. In DNA form, the CDR3 reads TGTGCCAGCAGTCAACCCCGGACTGAAGCTTTCTTT. Based on the CDR3 plus reference TRBV28 and TRBJ1-1, the full variable domain is DVKVTQSSRYLVKRTGEKVFLECVQDMDHENMFWYRQDPGLGLRLIYFSYDVKMKEKGDIPEGYSVSREKKERFSLILESASTNQTSMYLCASSQPRTEAFFGQGTRLTVV.

This chain joins TRBV13 and TRBJ2-7; TRBD2 aligns across 9 bases. Germline V gene data show CDR1 as PRHDT and CDR2 as FYEKMQ (reference sequence). V gave up 2 bases and J gave up 1 base; unmatched junction bases: 6. The CDR3 has 16 residues. Here the CDR3 DNA reads TGTGCCAGCAGCTTAAGGCGAGCGGGGGGATCCTACGAGCAGTACTTC. Amino acids: CASSLRRAGGSYEQYF.

This clone occurred a few times. The rearrangement links TRBV5-6 to TRBJ2-3; D is unresolved. Germline V gene sequence: CDR1 SGHDT, CDR2 YYEEEE. This CDR3 comprises 13 residues. V lost 4 bases and J lost 4, with 10 bases in between. CDR3 DNA: TGTGCCAGCAGCCTTAACTCCCCAGATACGCAGTATTTT. It specifies CASSLNSPDTQYF.

This clone was observed a handful of times. V gene TRBV7-9 combines with J gene TRBJ1-1; D is uncertain. Germline V CDR1 and CDR2: SEHNR, FQNEAQ (reference sequence). The CDR3 loop spans 11 amino acids. V lost 3 bases and J lost 6, with 5 bases in between. The CDR3 DNA sequence: TGTGCCAGCAGCTTTCAGGCTGAAGCTTTCTTT. It yields the protein CASSFQAEAFF.

This clone showed up just once. J is TRBJ1-5 and V is TRBV6-5; 8 bases line up with TRBD1. V shed 5 bases, J shed 9 bases, and the junction held 6 bases outside the gene matches. The CDR3 contains 13 residues. Germline-derived CDR1 and CDR2 are MNHEY and SVGAGI. This chain's CDR3 is CASSTKTGGPQHF. The DNA of the CDR3 is TGTGCCAGCAGTACAAAAACAGGGGGGCCCCAGCATTTT.